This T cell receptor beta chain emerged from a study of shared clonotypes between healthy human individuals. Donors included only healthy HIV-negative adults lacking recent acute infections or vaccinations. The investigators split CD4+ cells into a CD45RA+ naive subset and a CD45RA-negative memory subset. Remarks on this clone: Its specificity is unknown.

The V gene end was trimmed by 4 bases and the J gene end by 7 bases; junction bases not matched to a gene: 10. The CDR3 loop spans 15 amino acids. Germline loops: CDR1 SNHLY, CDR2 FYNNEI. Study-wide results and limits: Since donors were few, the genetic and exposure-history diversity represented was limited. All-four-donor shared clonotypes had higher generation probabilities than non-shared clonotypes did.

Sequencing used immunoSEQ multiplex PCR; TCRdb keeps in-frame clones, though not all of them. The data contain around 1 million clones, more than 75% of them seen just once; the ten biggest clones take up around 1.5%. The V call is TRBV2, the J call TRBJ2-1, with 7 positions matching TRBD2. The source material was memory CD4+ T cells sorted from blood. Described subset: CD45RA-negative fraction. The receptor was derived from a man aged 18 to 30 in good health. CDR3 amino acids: CASSAPRSGGNEQFF. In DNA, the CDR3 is TGTGCCAGCAGTGCCCCTCGTTCCGGGGGGAATGAGCAGTTCTTC. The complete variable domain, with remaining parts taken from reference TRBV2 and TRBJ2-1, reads EPEVTQTPSHQVTQMGQEVILRCVPISNHLYFYWYRQILGQKVEFLVSFYNNEISEKSEIFDDQFSVERPDGSNFTLKIRSTKLEDSAMYFCASSAPRSGGNEQFFGPGTRLTVL.